This is a list of T cell receptor beta chains from one sample in a study of control samples from healthy donors and cancer patients. Measured with immunoSEQ multiplex PCR; TCRdb has only the in-frame clones, and not every one. Here the sample spans around 90,000 clones, approximately 89% being singletons. The source material was blood. The receptor source for this set is a man younger than 40 in good health. CDR3s include the opening cysteine and the closing phenylalanine or tryptophan. Fields, in order: J gene, D gene, CDR3 length, clone size, V gene, CDR3 DNA, CDR3 protein. A D gene is named only where the DNA matches it firmly. Part of the rows lack a size; the others show once, few, many or a class for expanded clones.

TRBJ2-3	TRBD1	14	NA	TRBV18	TGTGCCAGCTCACCACAGACAGGGACAGATACGCAGTATTTT	CASSPQTGTDTQYF
TRBJ2-5	NA	17	once	TRBV24-1	TGTGCCACCAGTGATGCCTCCGCGACAGGAATCCGAGGGACCCAGTACTTC	CATSDASATGIRGTQYF
TRBJ1-4	TRBD1	14	NA	TRBV7-9	TGTGCCAGCAGCTCACGGGACAGGGATGAAAAACTGTTTTTT	CASSSRDRDEKLFF
TRBJ2-7	TRBD1	14	NA	TRBV6-5	TGTGCCAGCAGGGCGGACAGGGGGCCCTACGAGCAGTACTTC	CASRADRGPYEQYF
TRBJ1-1	NA	14	NA	TRBV9	TGTGCCAGCAGCGTAGAGTCGGCAGGGCGAGAAGCTTTCTTT	CASSVESAGREAFF
TRBJ1-2	TRBD1	15	NA	TRBV29-1	TGCAGCGTTCCCGACAGGGAGAAGGGTAACTATGGCTACACCTTC	CSVPDREKGNYGYTF
TRBJ1-1	NA	16	NA	TRBV6-6	TGTGCCAGCAGTTACTCGAGAGCGGAGGCGGGCACTGAAGCTTTCTTT	CASSYSRAEAGTEAFF
TRBJ2-6	TRBD1	15	NA	TRBV9	TGTGCCAGCAGCCCGGGACAGACGAGCGCCAACGTCCTGACTTTC	CASSPGQTSANVLTF
TRBJ1-1	NA	15	NA	TRBV6-1	TGTGCCAGCAGTGAATTTGGGGGGCTTGGGACTGAAGCTTTCTTT	CASSEFGGLGTEAFF
TRBJ1-1	NA	12	many	TRBV29-1	TGCAGCGTGACCAGGGGAAGCGCTGAAGCTTTCTTT	CSVTRGSAEAFF
TRBJ1-3	NA	12	NA	TRBV7-8	TGTGCCAGCGGACTAGCTGGAAACACCATATATTTT	CASGLAGNTIYF
TRBJ1-2	NA	13	NA	TRBV6-1	TGTGCCAGCAGTGAAGAATGGGGACGTGGCTACACCTTC	CASSEEWGRGYTF
TRBJ1-5	NA	16	NA	TRBV7-6	TGTGCCAGCAGCTTAGCTACGGGGGATAGCAATCAGCCCCAGCATTTT	CASSLATGDSNQPQHF
TRBJ2-5	TRBD2	16	NA	TRBV7-2	TGTGCCAGCAGCTTAAGCCCAGCGGGGGTTCAAGAGACCCAGTACTTC	CASSLSPAGVQETQYF
TRBJ2-2	TRBD1	14	once	TRBV6-5	TGTGCCAGCAGTCCGGGACAGGGGGCCGGGGAGCTGTTTTTT	CASSPGQGAGELFF
TRBJ2-3	TRBD2	17	NA	TRBV7-2	TGTGCCAGCAGCTTAAGGTCAAGCGGGGTTAACACAGATACGCAGTATTTT	CASSLRSSGVNTDTQYF
TRBJ1-5	NA	15	NA	TRBV7-6	TGTGCCAGCAGCCAAAACTCAGGGAACAATCAGCCCCAGCATTTT	CASSQNSGNNQPQHF
TRBJ1-2	NA	14	NA	TRBV24-1	TGTGCCACCAGTGATTTAGACAGGAACTATGGCTACACCTTC	CATSDLDRNYGYTF
TRBJ2-7	NA	14	NA	TRBV4-2	TGTGCCAGCAGCCAAGAGGTCAACTCCTACGAGCAGTACTTC	CASSQEVNSYEQYF
TRBJ2-2	NA	13	NA	TRBV11-3	TGTGCCAGCAGCTTCCGACAGACCGGGGAGCTGTTTTTT	CASSFRQTGELFF
TRBJ1-2	NA	12	NA	TRBV2	TGTGCCAGCAGCCAGGGTAACTATGGCTACACCTTC	CASSQGNYGYTF
TRBJ2-3	TRBD1	17	NA	TRBV24-1	TGTGCCACCAGTGATTACTTTGGGACAGGGAGCACAGATACGCAGTATTTT	CATSDYFGTGSTDTQYF
TRBJ2-1	NA	14	NA	TRBV19	TGTGCCAGTAGACGGGGGGACAGCAACAATGAGCAGTTCTTC	CASRRGDSNNEQFF
TRBJ2-1	TRBD2	15	few	TRBV18	TGTGCCAGCTCACCCGGGACTAGCACTCGAGGAGAGCAGTTCTTC	CASSPGTSTRGEQFF
TRBJ2-5	NA	15	NA	TRBV14	TGTGCCAGTTGGAGGTGGGGCGCGCTTAAGGGGACCCAGTACTTC	CASWRWGALKGTQYF
TRBJ1-5	NA	14	NA	TRBV7-2	TGTGCCAGCAGCTTAATGGGAGGAGTTCAGCCCCAGCATTTT	CASSLMGGVQPQHF
TRBJ1-1	NA	13	NA	TRBV7-3	TGTGCCAGCAGCTTATGGAAGAACACTGAAGCTTTCTTT	CASSLWKNTEAFF
TRBJ1-4	NA	16	NA	TRBV5-8	TGTGCCAGCAGCTTGGCCCCCCCTAACCCAGGGGAAAAACTGTTTTTT	CASSLAPPNPGEKLFF
TRBJ2-1	NA	15	few	TRBV5-6	TGTGCCAGCAGTCCCGGGGCCCGGTCCTACAATGAGCAGTTCTTC	CASSPGARSYNEQFF
TRBJ1-2	NA	12	NA	TRBV11-2	TGTGCCAGCAGCTCTGGGTCGGGAGGCTACACCTTC	CASSSGSGGYTF
TRBJ1-2	NA	14	NA	TRBV7-2	TGTGCCAGCAGCTTAGGTCCGGGGCTCTATGGCTACACCTTC	CASSLGPGLYGYTF
TRBJ2-3	NA	18	NA	TRBV14	TGTGCCAGCAGCCAAGATGAGTCGAGCCTTCCGAGCACAGATACGCAGTATTTT	CASSQDESSLPSTDTQYF
TRBJ2-2	TRBD2	17	NA	TRBV4-1	TGCGCCAGCAGCTCACAGGGGATAGCGGGGGGCACCGGGGAGCTGTTTTTT	CASSSQGIAGGTGELFF
TRBJ2-7	TRBD1	16	NA	TRBV4-1	TGCGCCAGCAGCCAAGTACGGACAGGGGTCGTGCACGAGCAGTACTTC	CASSQVRTGVVHEQYF
TRBJ1-1	NA	14	NA	TRBV6-4	TGTGCCAGCAGTGACACGTCCAGGGGCACTGAAGCTTTCTTT	CASSDTSRGTEAFF
TRBJ2-2	TRBD1	14	once	TRBV19	TGTGCCAGTAGGAGTCTTGGGACAGACGGGGAGCTGTTTTTT	CASRSLGTDGELFF
TRBJ2-1	NA	12	NA	TRBV7-9	TGTGCCAGCAGCCCCAGCGGGAATGAGCAGTTCTTC	CASSPSGNEQFF
TRBJ2-5	NA	14	NA	TRBV21-1	TGTGCCAGCACCTCAGAGGGGGGGGGCGGGACCCAGTACTTC	CASTSEGGGGTQYF
TRBJ1-1	NA	14	NA	TRBV21-1	TGTGCCAGCAGCCAAACTTCAGGGAACACTGAAGCTTTCTTT	CASSQTSGNTEAFF